A selection of T cell receptor beta chains follows, all from one sample in a study of OX40 agonist ivuxolimab in advanced cancers. TCRdb's copy holds only in-frame clones and misses some; the assay was immunoSEQ multiplex PCR. The profile shows nearly 70,000 clones, just over 85% of them singletons. Sequencing was performed on CD4+ or CD8+ T cells sorted from blood, taken in a trial of the OX40 agonist ivuxolimab. The receptors here all came from an adult with an advanced solid tumor such as melanoma, head and neck, liver or kidney cancer. Both conserved end residues are trimmed from each CDR3.

V	J	CDR3
TRBV4-3	TRBJ2-4	ASSPGGGGKNIQY
TRBV4-2	TRBJ2-7	ASSQGPGSYEQY
TRBV28	TRBJ1-4	ASKGTPRDEKLF
TRBV9	TRBJ1-4	ASSVDMSVLF
TRBV4-3	TRBJ1-1	ASSQGFEGRAF
TRBV11-2	TRBJ2-1	ASSLARAALPGNEQF
TRBV6-1	TRBJ1-2	ASSEAGGYT
TRBV18	TRBJ2-2	ASSPWQGVTGELF
TRBV28	TRBJ1-1	ASSSGQGAAEAF
TRBV19	TRBJ1-1	ASSRRGGANTEAF
TRBV5-1	TRBJ2-7	ASSLGGTGTHEQY
TRBV2	TRBJ1-1	ASSPPGRNTEAF
TRBV9	TRBJ1-6	ASSGATGGGINSPLH
TRBV5-6	TRBJ1-2	ASSLVSKKGFGYT
TRBV5-6	TRBJ1-1	ASSFVLPGQGSTEAF
TRBV9	TRBJ1-2	ASNPQRAPRSYT
TRBV27	TRBJ2-1	ASSLPPGLTNNEQF
TRBV7-2	TRBJ2-2	ASLAGATGELF
TRBV18	TRBJ1-1	ASSPGQDTEAF
TRBV9	TRBJ1-3	ASIRNTIY
TRBV9	TRBJ2-7	ASSVGFGHGTYEQY
TRBV6-4	TRBJ1-1	ASRVDGRMNTEAF
TRBV5-1	TRBJ2-7	ASSFAPSYEQY
TRBV6-5	TRBJ1-1	ASSSPGTEAF
TRBV29-1	TRBJ2-7	SVEGNKRGTGGGEQY
TRBV6-5	TRBJ2-1	ASSPRLSSYNEQF
TRBV7-3	TRBJ1-1	ASSSKDRTEAF
TRBV19	TRBJ2-2	ASREGVPGTGELF
TRBV5-6	TRBJ2-3	ASRTAGGSTDTQY
TRBV6-5	TRBJ1-5	ASSDRGGGQPQH
TRBV9	TRBJ1-2	ASSAGGFSGYT
TRBV2	TRBJ1-2	ASSVAGIHGYT
TRBV4-3	TRBJ2-4	ASSQRFQSDVAKNIQY
TRBV6-4	TRBJ1-6	ASSRDKGDSPLH
TRBV5-8	TRBJ2-7	ASSWNRGPSYEQY
TRBV19	TRBJ1-5	ASSGGDGNQPQH
TRBV7-2	TRBJ2-3	ASSQDRGRVGDTQY
TRBV7-9	TRBJ1-1	ASSFSGTNTEAF
TRBV10-3	TRBJ1-1	AIRTLLSGTEAF
TRBV19	TRBJ1-1	ASSGTRDEAF
TRBV28	TRBJ1-5	ASREVGQPQH
TRBV30	TRBJ1-5	ASMGQAGQPQH